The T cell receptor (beta chain) described here comes from a study of shared clonotypes between healthy human individuals. Study at large: Per-donor plates numbered three CD4 naive, three CD4 memory, two CD8 naive and one CD8 memory.

Repertoires were generated with immunoSEQ multiplex PCR, while TCRdb's copy carries only in-frame clones and drops some. The data show about 340,000 clones, over 70% seen once. Trimming took off 5 bases at V and 3 bases at J, with 14 bases between the two ends. Germline V lookup: CDR1 SGHRS, CDR2 YFSETQ. CDR3 length: 14 residues. The source of this sequence is a man aged 25-45 years in good health. The chain uses TRBV5-1 and TRBJ2-5, with D perhaps TRBD1 (7 bases). The sample consisted of memory CD4+ T cells sorted from blood. The subset: CD45RA-negative fraction. The CDR3 nucleotides are TGCGCCAGCAGGCCAGGGGGGCGGGAAGAGACCCAGTACTTC. As protein: CASRPGGREETQYF.